This is a list of T cell receptor beta chains from one sample in a study of vaccination and CD4 T cells after COVID-19. These receptors have no identified antigens. TCRdb re-derived calls from the PCR reads in MiXCR, one entry per CDR3 protein. The sample lists about 26,000 distinct CDR3 sequences, approximately 40% occurring once. The sample comprised CD4+ T cells from blood, cultured in vitro. These receptors were collected from a human donor who had recovered from COVID-19. Both conserved end residues are part of each CDR3. The order of the fields is D gene, V gene, clone size, J gene, CDR3 protein, CDR3 DNA. The D gene is left open where the match is weak. For some rows the clone size is stated as once, few or many, or as a class when expanded; others skip it.

D: -
V: TRBV28
size: -
J: TRBJ2-1
CDR3: CASLTPGSSYNEQFF
DNA: TGTGCCAGCCTGACCCCAGGGAGCTCCTACAATGAGCAGTTCTTC

D: -
V: TRBV15
size: few
J: TRBJ1-5
CDR3: CATSRPYQPQHF
DNA: TGTGCCACCAGCAGACCCTATCAGCCCCAGCATTTT

D: TRBD2
V: TRBV2
size: few
J: TRBJ2-7
CDR3: CASTGGLAGEQYF
DNA: TGTGCCAGCACTGGTGGACTAGCCGGTGAGCAGTACTTC

D: TRBD1
V: TRBV12-3/TRBV12-4
size: -
J: TRBJ1-6
CDR3: CASSLETGSYNSPLHF
DNA: TGTGCCAGCAGTTTAGAGACAGGGTCCTATAATTCACCCCTCCACTTT

D: -
V: TRBV11-3
size: -
J: TRBJ1-6
CDR3: CASSSSMSSYNSPLHF
DNA: TGTGCCAGCAGTTCATCCATGAGCTCCTATAATTCACCCCTCCACTTT

D: -
V: TRBV9
size: -
J: TRBJ2-3
CDR3: CASSVVKDTQYF
DNA: TGTGCCAGCAGCGTAGTTAAAGATACGCAGTATTTT

D: -
V: TRBV6-1
size: -
J: TRBJ2-3
CDR3: CASTPASLTDTQYF
DNA: TGTGCCAGCACTCCAGCAAGTCTCACAGATACGCAGTATTTT

D: TRBD2
V: TRBV5-4
size: -
J: TRBJ2-7
CDR3: CASSRGAGVQYEQYF
DNA: TGTGCCAGCAGCAGGGGAGCGGGGGTACAGTACGAGCAGTACTTC

D: -
V: TRBV6-1
size: -
J: TRBJ1-6
CDR3: CASRSGGQNSPLHF
DNA: TGTGCCAGCAGATCGGGAGGGCAGAATTCACCCCTCCACTTT

D: -
V: TRBV28
size: -
J: TRBJ1-2
CDR3: CASSPPRGVGGYTF
DNA: TGTGCCAGCAGCCCCCCACGGGGGGTCGGTGGCTACACCTTC

D: -
V: TRBV27
size: -
J: TRBJ2-7
CDR3: CASSSDRFSYEQYF
DNA: TGTGCCAGCAGTTCAGACAGGTTCTCCTACGAGCAGTACTTC

D: TRBD2
V: TRBV20-1
size: few
J: TRBJ2-2
CDR3: CSARRPSGRELFF
DNA: TGCAGTGCTAGACGACCTAGCGGGAGGGAGCTGTTTTTT

D: TRBD1
V: TRBV25-1
size: -
J: TRBJ2-3
CDR3: CASNRGTDTQYF
DNA: TGTGCCAGCAACAGGGGAACAGATACGCAGTATTTT

D: -
V: TRBV15
size: -
J: TRBJ2-3
CDR3: CATSRDRGDTQYF
DNA: TGTGCCACCAGCAGAGATCGGGGAGATACGCAGTATTTT

D: TRBD1
V: TRBV20-1
size: few
J: TRBJ1-2
CDR3: CSAQQDRGYGYTF
DNA: TGCAGTGCCCAACAGGACAGGGGCTATGGCTACACCTTC

D: -
V: TRBV6-1
size: -
J: TRBJ2-1
CDR3: CASSEALGQRSNEQFF
DNA: TGTGCCAGCAGTGAAGCGCTTGGACAGAGAAGTAATGAGCAGTTCTTC

D: -
V: TRBV15
size: -
J: TRBJ1-3
CDR3: CATSPRRSDGNTIYF
DNA: TGTGCCACCAGCCCCCGCAGGTCGGATGGAAACACCATATATTTT

D: TRBD1
V: TRBV12-3/TRBV12-4
size: -
J: TRBJ1-2
CDR3: CASTLGTATPYGYTF
DNA: TGTGCCAGCACCCTAGGGACAGCGACTCCCTATGGCTACACCTTC

D: -
V: TRBV24-1
size: -
J: TRBJ2-3
CDR3: CATSDASALGADTQYF
DNA: TGTGCCACCAGTGATGCCTCCGCTTTGGGCGCAGATACGCAGTATTTT

D: -
V: TRBV5-6
size: -
J: TRBJ2-3
CDR3: CASSLTGTDTQYF
DNA: TGTGCCAGCAGCTTGACAGGAACAGATACGCAGTATTTT

D: TRBD1
V: TRBV12-3/TRBV12-4
size: few
J: TRBJ1-6
CDR3: CASSLSTGAISPLHF
DNA: TGTGCCAGCAGTTTGTCGACAGGGGCTATTTCACCCCTCCACTTT

D: TRBD1
V: TRBV6-5
size: few
J: TRBJ1-1
CDR3: CASSYRPGTGITEAFF
DNA: TGTGCCAGCAGTTACCGACCCGGGACAGGGATAACTGAAGCTTTCTTT

D: TRBD2
V: TRBV6-5
size: -
J: TRBJ2-7
CDR3: CASSYSSTSGSPYEQYF
DNA: TGTGCCAGCAGTTACTCATCCACGAGCGGGAGTCCCTACGAGCAGTACTTC

D: TRBD1
V: TRBV28
size: -
J: TRBJ1-6
CDR3: CASSRQGYSPLHF
DNA: TGTGCCAGCAGTAGACAGGGTTATTCACCCCTCCACTTT

D: -
V: TRBV7-8
size: -
J: TRBJ2-1
CDR3: CASSPKQGGYNEQFF
DNA: TGTGCCAGCAGCCCGAAACAGGGGGGGTACAATGAGCAGTTCTTC

D: -
V: TRBV6-5
size: -
J: TRBJ2-5
CDR3: CASSYSLGGRETQYF
DNA: TGTGCCAGCAGTTACTCTCTCGGGGGCAGGGAGACCCAGTACTTC

D: -
V: TRBV20-1
size: once
J: TRBJ1-3
CDR3: CSARVKELSGNTIYF
DNA: TGCAGTGCTAGGGTTAAGGAGCTGTCTGGAAACACCATATATTTT

D: TRBD2
V: TRBV7-9
size: -
J: TRBJ2-5
CDR3: CASSFRGRGEETQYF
DNA: TGTGCCAGCAGCTTTCGCGGGAGGGGGGAAGAGACCCAGTACTTC

D: TRBD1
V: TRBV12-3/TRBV12-4
size: -
J: TRBJ2-7
CDR3: CASTHRDRGGEQYF
DNA: TGTGCCAGCACGCACCGGGACAGGGGTGGCGAGCAGTACTTC

D: TRBD1
V: TRBV2
size: -
J: TRBJ1-2
CDR3: CASAGTGGDYGYTF
DNA: TGTGCCAGCGCTGGGACAGGGGGCGACTATGGCTACACCTTC

D: -
V: TRBV28
size: once
J: TRBJ1-2
CDR3: CASSLFRGGWYGYTF
DNA: TGTGCCAGCAGTTTATTTCGGGGGGGCTGGTATGGCTACACCTTC

D: TRBD2
V: TRBV19
size: few
J: TRBJ2-7
CDR3: CASRGLAGDSYEQYF
DNA: TGTGCCAGTAGGGGACTAGCGGGCGATTCCTACGAGCAGTACTTC

D: -
V: TRBV6-1
size: few
J: TRBJ1-5
CDR3: CASSHGGASNQPQHF
DNA: TGTGCCAGCAGCCACGGGGGGGCGAGCAATCAGCCCCAGCATTTT

D: TRBD2
V: TRBV28
size: -
J: TRBJ2-3
CDR3: CASRSGDRTDTQYF
DNA: TGTGCCAGCAGGAGCGGGGACCGCACAGATACGCAGTATTTT

D: -
V: TRBV28
size: -
J: TRBJ1-4
CDR3: CASRPQGNEKLFF
DNA: TGTGCCAGCAGACCCCAGGGGAACGAAAAACTGTTTTTT

D: -
V: TRBV7-8
size: -
J: TRBJ1-5
CDR3: CASSLEGQPQHF
DNA: TGTGCCAGCAGCTTAGAGGGACAGCCCCAGCATTTT

D: -
V: TRBV20-1
size: few
J: TRBJ1-5
CDR3: CRDVGGQPQHF
DNA: TGCAGGGACGTCGGTGGCCAGCCCCAGCATTTT

D: -
V: TRBV6-2/TRBV6-3
size: -
J: TRBJ2-1
CDR3: CAVRTASGNEQFF
DNA: TGTGCCGTAAGAACGGCATCCGGGAATGAGCAGTTCTTC

D: -
V: TRBV4-3
size: -
J: TRBJ2-7
CDR3: CASSLVPRGDYEQYF
DNA: TGCGCCAGCAGCCTCGTACCCAGGGGGGACTACGAGCAGTACTTC

D: TRBD2
V: TRBV6-1
size: -
J: TRBJ2-1
CDR3: CASNEETSRGRYNGEQFF
DNA: TGTGCCAGCAACGAGGAGACTAGCCGCGGGCGCTACAATGGTGAGCAGTTCTTC

D: TRBD2
V: TRBV20-1
size: -
J: TRBJ2-5
CDR3: CSAREGRASGRETQYF
DNA: TGCAGTGCTAGAGAGGGTAGGGCTAGCGGGAGGGAGACCCAGTACTTC

D: -
V: TRBV27
size: -
J: TRBJ2-6
CDR3: CASSHTIRGLGANVLTF
DNA: TGTGCCAGCAGCCATACCATCCGGGGGTTGGGGGCCAACGTCCTGACTTTC

D: -
V: TRBV5-4
size: few
J: TRBJ1-1
CDR3: CASSLGGRGENTEAFF
DNA: TGTGCCAGCAGCTTGGGCGGAAGAGGGGAGAACACTGAAGCTTTCTTT

D: -
V: TRBV5-1
size: -
J: TRBJ2-5
CDR3: CASSTPSGGGAGETQYF
DNA: TGCGCCAGCAGCACACCCTCAGGAGGGGGGGCCGGGGAGACCCAGTACTTC

D: TRBD2
V: TRBV7-2
size: few
J: TRBJ2-1
CDR3: CASNPGLAGGYNEQFF
DNA: TGTGCCAGCAACCCAGGACTAGCGGGAGGGTACAATGAGCAGTTCTTC

D: TRBD2
V: TRBV4-3
size: -
J: TRBJ2-1
CDR3: CASSQDGISGSRNEQFF
DNA: TGCGCCAGCAGCCAAGACGGTATTAGCGGGAGTAGGAATGAGCAGTTCTTC

D: -
V: TRBV5-4
size: -
J: TRBJ1-2
CDR3: CASGPPANYGYTF
DNA: TGTGCCAGCGGACCCCCAGCTAACTATGGCTACACCTTC

D: TRBD1
V: TRBV7-9
size: -
J: TRBJ2-3
CDR3: CASSDREAAPDTQYF
DNA: TGTGCCAGCAGCGACAGGGAAGCCGCACCAGATACGCAGTATTTT

D: -
V: TRBV6-2/TRBV6-3
size: -
J: TRBJ2-7
CDR3: CASSYNGQNPTYEQYF
DNA: TGTGCCAGCAGTTACAACGGACAGAACCCAACCTACGAGCAGTACTTC

D: -
V: TRBV5-1
size: -
J: TRBJ2-3
CDR3: CASSLAQGTQYF
DNA: TGCGCCAGCAGCTTGGCACAGGGTACGCAGTATTTT